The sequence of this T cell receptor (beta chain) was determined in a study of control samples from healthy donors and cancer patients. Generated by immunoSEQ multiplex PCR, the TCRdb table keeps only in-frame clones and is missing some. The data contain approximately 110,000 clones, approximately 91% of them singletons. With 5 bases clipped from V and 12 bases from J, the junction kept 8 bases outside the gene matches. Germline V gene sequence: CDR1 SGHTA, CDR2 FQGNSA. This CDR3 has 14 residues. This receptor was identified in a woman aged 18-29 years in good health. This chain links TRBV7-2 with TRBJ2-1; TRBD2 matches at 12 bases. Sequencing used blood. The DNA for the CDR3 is TGTGCCAGCAGCGCGAGGACTAGCGGGGTGGGGCAGTTCTTC. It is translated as CASSARTSGVGQFF.